A selection of T cell receptor beta chains follows, all from one sample in a study of blood T cell repertoires in COVID-19. The method was immunoSEQ multiplex PCR; TCRdb's version includes in-frame clones alone and lacks a portion of them. The sample contains some 200,000 clones, around 85% of which appear only once. The sample comprised peripheral blood. The source is a man in his 60s with COVID-19, enrolled during active disease. Both conserved end residues are part of each CDR3. The D gene is left open where the match is weak. The size of a clone is reported for some rows only, either as once, few or many, or as a class for expanded clones.

j_call	d_call	v_call	clone_size	cdr3_aa	cdr3_nt
TRBJ1-2	TRBD1	TRBV6-5	NA	CASRIQGAGGYTF	TGTGCCAGCAGGATACAGGGGGCAGGGGGCTACACCTTC
TRBJ2-7	NA	TRBV11-2	few	CASSLEPVSYEQYF	TGTGCCAGCAGCTTAGAGCCAGTCTCCTACGAGCAGTACTTC
TRBJ1-5	NA	TRBV27	once	CASRLQGSWSNQPQHF	TGTGCCAGCAGACTACAGGGATCGTGGAGCAATCAGCCCCAGCATTTT
TRBJ2-4	NA	TRBV23-1	NA	CAEKRGGTRGNIQYF	TGCGCCGAAAAACGAGGAGGGACTCGAGGAAACATTCAGTACTTC
TRBJ1-4	TRBD1	TRBV7-9	NA	CASSLTGVNEKLFF	TGTGCCAGCAGCTTGACAGGGGTGAATGAAAAACTGTTTTTT
TRBJ1-1	NA	TRBV5-4	once	CASSVVQGGTEAFF	TGTGCCAGCAGCGTGGTACAGGGCGGCACTGAAGCTTTCTTT
TRBJ1-3	TRBD1	TRBV10-3	NA	CATGQGAPRNTIYF	TGTGCCACGGGACAGGGGGCGCCGAGAAACACCATATATTTT
TRBJ2-6	TRBD1	TRBV19	NA	CASSANRGRANVLTF	TGTGCCAGTAGTGCCAACAGGGGTAGGGCCAACGTCCTGACTTTC
TRBJ2-3	NA	TRBV29-1	NA	CSVDFTDTQYF	TGCAGCGTTGACTTCACAGATACGCAGTATTTT
TRBJ1-1	NA	TRBV5-8	NA	CASSFMRLSSEAFF	TGTGCCAGCAGCTTTATGAGATTAAGTTCTGAAGCTTTCTTT
TRBJ2-5	TRBD1	TRBV29-1	NA	CSIPDRVFQETQYF	TGCAGCATCCCGGACAGGGTTTTTCAAGAGACCCAGTACTTC
TRBJ1-5	NA	TRBV28	NA	CASSLGSAAFNQPQHF	TGTGCCAGCAGTTTAGGGTCGGCAGCGTTCAATCAGCCCCAGCATTTT
TRBJ2-7	TRBD2	TRBV18	NA	CASSPEGGGRGSGEQYF	TGTGCCAGCTCACCAGAAGGCGGGGGGCGCGGGTCCGGCGAGCAGTACTTC
TRBJ2-3	TRBD1	TRBV2	NA	CASSLGTGITDTQYF	TGTGCCAGCAGTCTAGGGACAGGTATCACAGATACGCAGTATTTT
TRBJ1-1	NA	TRBV3-1/TRBV3-2	NA	CASSQRTGNTEAFF	TGTGCCAGCAGCCAAAGGACTGGGAACACTGAAGCTTTCTTT
TRBJ1-3	NA	TRBV2	NA	CASSEGRSSGNTIYF	TGTGCCAGCAGTGAGGGCCGGTCCTCTGGAAACACCATATATTTT
TRBJ1-2	TRBD1	TRBV10-3	NA	CAISESRTGAGGYTF	TGTGCCATCAGTGAGTCAAGGACAGGGGCTGGAGGCTACACCTTC
TRBJ1-6	NA	TRBV27	NA	CASRDSSYNSPLHF	TGTGCCAGCAGAGACAGCTCCTATAATTCACCCCTCCACTTT
TRBJ1-5	TRBD1	TRBV4-3	NA	CASSQDAGRGRGAPQHF	TGCGCCAGCAGCCAAGATGCGGGCAGGGGGCGAGGTGCGCCCCAGCATTTT
TRBJ2-7	TRBD2	TRBV5-1	NA	CASSLGAGAQYEQYF	TGCGCCAGCAGCTTGGGGGCGGGAGCGCAGTACGAGCAGTACTTC
TRBJ2-7	TRBD1	TRBV28	NA	CASSLGQGAAEQYF	TGTGCCAGCAGTTTGGGGCAGGGGGCTGCCGAGCAGTACTTC